This is a list of T cell receptor beta chains from one sample in a study of spatial heterogeneity in lung cancer. A single record per CDR3 protein comes from TCRdb applying MiXCR to the 5' RACE reads. The table includes fewer than 40,000 distinct CDR3 sequences, around 7.2% detected once. The source material was PBMCs, sampled at surgery. These receptor sequences come from a male donor with early-stage non-small cell lung cancer. Each CDR3 is given with its conserved first and last residue. Each record gives: clone size, D gene, J gene, V gene, CDR3 DNA, CDR3 protein. A D gene is named only where the DNA matches it firmly. Clone size appears in some rows only: once, few, many, or a class for an expanded clone.

- - TRBJ1-4 TRBV29-1 TGCAGCGTCGCCCCTGGGGGCGTGGGTGAAAAACTGTTTTTT CSVAPGGVGEKLFF
- TRBD2 TRBJ2-2 TRBV12-3/TRBV12-4 TGTGCCAGCAGTCAGACGAGCGGGAGGGGCACCGGGGAGCTGTTTTTT CASSQTSGRGTGELFF
many TRBD1 TRBJ2-3 TRBV9 TGTGCCAGCAGCGTAGGACAGGGGGGAGCCACAGATACGCAGTATTTT CASSVGQGGATDTQYF
many - TRBJ2-5 TRBV4-1 TGCGCCAGCAGCCAAGATTTTCTGGGCCCAGGGGAAGATGGGACCCAGTACTTC CASSQDFLGPGEDGTQYF
many - TRBJ2-5 TRBV7-9 TGTGCCAGCAGCTTATTCCGCCAGCGCCAAGAGACCCAGTACTTC CASSLFRQRQETQYF
many - TRBJ2-3 TRBV20-1 TGCAGTGCTAGGGGGACTGGCCAAACCGGCACAGATACGCAGTATTTT CSARGTGQTGTDTQYF
few TRBD1 TRBJ2-4 TRBV7-2 TGTGCCAGCAGCTCTGGACAGGGATCTGTCATTCAGTACTTC CASSSGQGSVIQYF
many - TRBJ2-5 TRBV7-6 TGTGCCAGCAGCCCCGGGTTGGGGGCAAACCAAGAGACCCAGTACTTC CASSPGLGANQETQYF
few - TRBJ1-5 TRBV7-2 TGTGCCAGCAGCTTATATAGAGGTAGCAATCAGCCCCAGCATTTT CASSLYRGSNQPQHF
many TRBD1 TRBJ1-6 TRBV19 TGTGCCAGTAGTGTCCGGGACAGCCGACGCCCGGCGAGGGATTCACCCCTCCACTTT CASSVRDSRRPARDSPLHF
few - TRBJ2-7 TRBV15 TGTGCCACCAGCAGAGATGTGGGTCCCAACGAGCAGTACTTC CATSRDVGPNEQYF
- TRBD1 TRBJ2-3 TRBV7-2 TGTGCCAGCAGCCGGGACAGGGGGCGGACTGATACGCAGTATTTT CASSRDRGRTDTQYF